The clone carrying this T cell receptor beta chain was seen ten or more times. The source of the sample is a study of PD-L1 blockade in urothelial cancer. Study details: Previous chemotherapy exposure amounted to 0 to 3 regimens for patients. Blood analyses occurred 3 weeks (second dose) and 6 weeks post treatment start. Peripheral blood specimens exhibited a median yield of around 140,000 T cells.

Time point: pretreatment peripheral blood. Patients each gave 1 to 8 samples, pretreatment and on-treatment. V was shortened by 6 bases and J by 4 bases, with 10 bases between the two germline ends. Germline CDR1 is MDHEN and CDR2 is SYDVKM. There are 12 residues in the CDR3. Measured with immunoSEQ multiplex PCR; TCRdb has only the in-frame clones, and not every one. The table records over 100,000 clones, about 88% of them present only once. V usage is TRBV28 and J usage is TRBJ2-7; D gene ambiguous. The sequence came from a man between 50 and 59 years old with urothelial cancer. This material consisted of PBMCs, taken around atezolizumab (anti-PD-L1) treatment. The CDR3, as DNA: TGTGCCAGCAGCTACCAATCATACGAGCAGTACTTC. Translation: CASSYQSYEQYF. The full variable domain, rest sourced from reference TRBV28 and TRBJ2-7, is DVKVTQSSRYLVKRTGEKVFLECVQDMDHENMFWYRQDPGLGLRLIYFSYDVKMKEKGDIPEGYSVSREKKERFSLILESASTNQTSMYLCASSYQSYEQYFGPGTRLTVT.